Shown below are 5 T cell receptor beta chains from a single sample sequenced in a study of blood T cells in healthy people across ages. Through a sample-barcoded 5' primer and a J-beta primer mix, a second PCR was run for roughly 7 to 12 cycles. TCRdb fed the 5' RACE reads into MiXCR, producing one record per CDR3 protein. The sample records 780,000 or so distinct CDR3 sequences, roughly 25% being singletons. This same sample was also part of a study on T cells of mothers and their children.

The specimen was blood. The receptor source for this set is a boy aged 5 to 17 in good health.

This clonotype has a handful of counts. The chain is built from TRBV5-1 and TRBJ1-1; the D gene is possibly TRBD1 (6 bases). Trimming removed 1 base from V and 0 bases from J, with 13 bases in between. The germline gives CDR1 SGHRS, CDR2 YFSETQ. The CDR3 runs to 16 residues. In DNA form, the CDR3 reads TGCGCCAGCAGCTTGTGGACAGACGTCTTGAACACTGAAGCTTTCTTT. It yields the protein CASSLWTDVLNTEAFF.

In its sample, this clonotype was seen a few times. The junction departs from the called germline gene at one end, perhaps through a read error. The gene calls are TRBV6-6 and TRBJ2-5, with D possibly being TRBD2 (6 bases). The J call may be mistaken, given a closer DNA end match to TRBJ2-1. Germline CDR1 MNHNY, CDR2 SVGAGI (reference sequence). This CDR3 contains 14 residues. CDR3 in DNA: TGTGCCAGCGGTTACGTCGGGGGAGGTCTTGAGCAGTTCTTC. This encodes CASGYVGGGLEQFF.

This clonotype occurred once. The conserved closing phenylalanine or tryptophan is absent in this CDR3, likely reflecting a read error. The rearrangement uses TRBV6-1 and TRBJ2-1; possible D gene TRBD1, 5 bases. The CDR3 totals 15 residues. CDR1 and CDR2 from the germline V gene are MNHNS and SASEGT. The V end lost 4 bases, the J end lost 1 base, and 11 bases lay between the germline ends. In DNA, the CDR3 is TGTGCCAGCAGTGTAGGGGCCCCGTCCTACAATGAGCAGTTCTCC. It specifies CASSVGAPSYNEQFS.

This clonotype was observed at least ten times. DNA of the CDR3: TGTGCCAGCAGCCACCAATGGGCGGTCTACGAGCAGTACTTC. Its protein product is CASSHQWAVYEQYF. This rearrangement joins TRBV14 to TRBJ2-7; D not resolved. Germline CDR1 and CDR2: SGHDN and FVKESK. The CDR3 is made up of 14 amino acids. The ends were cut back, 3 bases at V and 3 bases at J, with 12 bases in the middle.

The table lists this clonotype with many counts. The rearrangement uses TRBV25-1 and TRBJ2-7; D gene ambiguous. CDR1 and CDR2 from the germline V gene are MGHDK and SYGVNS. V was trimmed by 4 bases and J by 4 bases, leaving 5 bases between them. CDR3 size: 11 residues. CDR3 coding DNA: TGTGCCAGCAGTGGGTTTTACGAGCAGTACTTC. Its translation: CASSGFYEQYF.